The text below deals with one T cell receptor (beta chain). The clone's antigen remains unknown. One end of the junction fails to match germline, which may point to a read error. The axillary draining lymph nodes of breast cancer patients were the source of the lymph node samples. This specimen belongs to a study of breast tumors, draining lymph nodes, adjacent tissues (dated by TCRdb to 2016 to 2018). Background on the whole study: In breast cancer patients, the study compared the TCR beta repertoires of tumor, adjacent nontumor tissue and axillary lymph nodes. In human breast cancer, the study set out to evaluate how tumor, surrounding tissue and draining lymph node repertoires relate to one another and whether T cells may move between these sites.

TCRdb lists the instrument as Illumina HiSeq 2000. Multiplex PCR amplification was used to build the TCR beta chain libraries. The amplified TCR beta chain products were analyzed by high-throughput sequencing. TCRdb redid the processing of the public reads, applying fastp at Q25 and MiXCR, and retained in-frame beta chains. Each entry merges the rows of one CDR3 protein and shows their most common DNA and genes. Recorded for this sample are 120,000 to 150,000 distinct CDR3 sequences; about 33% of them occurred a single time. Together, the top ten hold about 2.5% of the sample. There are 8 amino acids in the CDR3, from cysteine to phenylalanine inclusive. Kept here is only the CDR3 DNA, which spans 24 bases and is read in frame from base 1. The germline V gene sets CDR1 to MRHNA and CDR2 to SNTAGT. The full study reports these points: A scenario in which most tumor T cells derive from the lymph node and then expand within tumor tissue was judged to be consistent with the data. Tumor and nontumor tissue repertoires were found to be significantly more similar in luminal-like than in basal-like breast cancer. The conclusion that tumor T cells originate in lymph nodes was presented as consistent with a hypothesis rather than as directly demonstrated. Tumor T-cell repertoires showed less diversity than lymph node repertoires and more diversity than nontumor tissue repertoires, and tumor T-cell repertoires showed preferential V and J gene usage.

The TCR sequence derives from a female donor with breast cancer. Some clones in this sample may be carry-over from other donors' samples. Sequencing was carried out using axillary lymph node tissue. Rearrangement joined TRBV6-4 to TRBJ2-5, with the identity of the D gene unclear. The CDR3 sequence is CASSHTDF. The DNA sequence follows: TGTGCCAGCAGTCACACCGACTTC.